The rows below give T cell receptor beta chains drawn from one sample of a study of blood T cells in healthy people across ages. Each CDR3 protein gets one entry after TCRdb re-called the 5' RACE reads with MiXCR. Here the sample spans about 1.4 million distinct CDR3 sequences, around 55% being singletons. Material: blood. The receptors come from a man aged 18-30 years in good health. Both conserved end residues are part of each CDR3. The D gene is left open where the match is weak. Only some rows state a clone size, as once, few, many or a class for expanded clones.

size: few; D: -; V: TRBV6-1; J: TRBJ2-7; CDR3: CASEGIYEQYF; DNA: TGTGCCAGCGAAGGGATCTACGAGCAGTACTTC
size: once; D: TRBD2; V: TRBV20-1; J: TRBJ2-7; CDR3: CSAFHSGRAFDEQYF; DNA: TGCAGTGCTTTCCATAGCGGGAGGGCCTTTGACGAGCAGTACTTC
size: many; D: TRBD1; V: TRBV28; J: TRBJ1-2; CDR3: CASRTGGYGYTF; DNA: TGTGCCAGCAGGACAGGGGGCTATGGCTACACCTTC
size: -; D: -; V: TRBV24-1; J: TRBJ2-5; CDR3: CATSDPGKTNEQYF; DNA: TGTGCCACCAGTGATCCGGGAAAGACCAATGAGCAGTACTTC
size: -; D: TRBD2; V: TRBV7-2; J: TRBJ2-6; CDR3: CASSLGGSRSGANVLTF; DNA: TGTGCCAGCAGCTTGGGGGGGTCCCGGTCTGGGGCCAACGTCCTGACTTTC
size: -; D: -; V: TRBV12-3/TRBV12-4; J: TRBJ2-3; CDR3: CASSPTMNTQYF; DNA: TGTGCCAGCAGTCCTACAATGAATACGCAGTATTTT
size: -; D: TRBD1; V: TRBV7-8; J: TRBJ2-2; CDR3: CASSIRQGRGTGELFF; DNA: TGTGCCAGCAGCATAAGACAGGGTCGGGGCACCGGGGAGCTGTTTTTT
size: few; D: -; V: TRBV27; J: TRBJ1-2; CDR3: CASSFLGTSYGYTF; DNA: TGTGCCAGCAGTTTTCTGGGGACTAGCTATGGCTACACCTTC
size: -; D: -; V: TRBV20-1; J: TRBJ2-4; CDR3: CSAREPGAKNIQYF; DNA: TGCAGTGCTAGAGAACCAGGGGCCAAAAACATTCAGTACTTC
size: few; D: -; V: TRBV9; J: TRBJ1-2; CDR3: CASSGIGQSYGYTF; DNA: TGTGCCAGCAGCGGTATCGGCCAAAGCTATGGCTACACCTTC
size: few; D: -; V: TRBV6-1; J: TRBJ2-3; CDR3: CASKRSSTDTQYF; DNA: TGTGCCAGCAAGCGGTCTAGCACAGATACGCAGTATTTT
size: -; D: -; V: TRBV18; J: TRBJ2-1; CDR3: CASSPRSGLNEQFF; DNA: TGTGCCAGCTCACCAAGGTCAGGGTTGAATGAGCAGTTCTTC
size: few; D: -; V: TRBV5-1; J: TRBJ2-1; CDR3: CASSFGDYNEQFF; DNA: TGCGCCAGCAGCTTTGGGGACTACAATGAGCAGTTCTTC
size: -; D: -; V: TRBV6-1; J: TRBJ1-6; CDR3: CASSGGTNSYNSPLHF; DNA: TGTGCCAGCAGCGGGGGGACGAACTCCTATAATTCACCCCTCCACTTT
size: once; D: TRBD2; V: TRBV11-2; J: TRBJ2-3; CDR3: CASSFSGGGRTDTQYF; DNA: TGTGCCAGCAGCTTCTCGGGGGGAGGGCGCACAGATACGCAGTATTTT
size: -; D: TRBD1; V: TRBV20-1; J: TRBJ2-7; CDR3: CSARALRSGGLYEQYF; DNA: TGCAGTGCTAGAGCCTTAAGGTCAGGGGGCCTTTACGAGCAGTACTTC
size: -; D: -; V: TRBV5-1; J: TRBJ1-4; CDR3: CASSLDDMINEKLFF; DNA: TGCGCCAGCAGCTTGGACGACATGATTAATGAAAAACTGTTTTTT
size: few; D: -; V: TRBV7-2; J: TRBJ2-5; CDR3: CASSSYLQRETQYF; DNA: TGTGCCAGCAGCTCCTACCTGCAACGAGAGACCCAGTACTTC
size: once; D: -; V: TRBV7-9; J: TRBJ2-1; CDR3: CASNPQPGPQGANEQFF; DNA: TGTGCCAGCAACCCCCAGCCGGGTCCCCAAGGGGCCAATGAGCAGTTCTTC
size: -; D: -; V: TRBV7-2; J: TRBJ2-7; CDR3: CASSLVRGVYNEQYF; DNA: TGTGCCAGCAGCTTAGTGAGGGGGGTCTACAATGAGCAGTACTTC
size: few; D: -; V: TRBV5-1; J: TRBJ2-5; CDR3: CASSLGPFRLGEETQYF; DNA: TGCGCCAGCAGCTTGGGGCCCTTCAGGTTAGGGGAAGAGACCCAGTACTTC
size: -; D: -; V: TRBV28; J: TRBJ1-5; CDR3: CASIWGNQPQHF; DNA: TGTGCCAGCATCTGGGGTAATCAGCCCCAGCATTTT